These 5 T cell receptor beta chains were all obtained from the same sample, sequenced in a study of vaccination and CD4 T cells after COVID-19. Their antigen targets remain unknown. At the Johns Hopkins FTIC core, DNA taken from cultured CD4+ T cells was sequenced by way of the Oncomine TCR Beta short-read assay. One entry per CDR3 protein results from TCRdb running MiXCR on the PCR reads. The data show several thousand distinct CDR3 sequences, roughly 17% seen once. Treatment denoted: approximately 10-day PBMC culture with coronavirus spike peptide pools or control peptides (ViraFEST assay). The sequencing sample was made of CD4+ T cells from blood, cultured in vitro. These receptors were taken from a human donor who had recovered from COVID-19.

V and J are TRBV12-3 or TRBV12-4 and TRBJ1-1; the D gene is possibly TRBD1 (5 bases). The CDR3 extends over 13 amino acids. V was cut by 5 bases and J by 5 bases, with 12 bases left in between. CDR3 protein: CASSPSGRTEAFF. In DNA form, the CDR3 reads TGTGCCAGCAGTCCCTCAGGGAGGACTGAAGCTTTCTTT.

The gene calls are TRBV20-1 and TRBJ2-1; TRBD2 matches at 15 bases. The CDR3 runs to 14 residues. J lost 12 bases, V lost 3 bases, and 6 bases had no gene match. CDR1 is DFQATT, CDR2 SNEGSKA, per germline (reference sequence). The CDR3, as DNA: TGCAGTGCTAGGGGGGGACTAGCGGGGGGCCCGCAGTTCTTC. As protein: CSARGGLAGGPQFF.

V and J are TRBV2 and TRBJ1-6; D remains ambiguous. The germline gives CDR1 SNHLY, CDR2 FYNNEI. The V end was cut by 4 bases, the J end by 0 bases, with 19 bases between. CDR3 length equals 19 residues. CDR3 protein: CASSAMLRSGSSYNSPLHF. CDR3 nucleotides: TGTGCCAGCAGTGCTATGTTAAGGTCTGGAAGCTCCTATAATTCACCCCTCCACTTT.

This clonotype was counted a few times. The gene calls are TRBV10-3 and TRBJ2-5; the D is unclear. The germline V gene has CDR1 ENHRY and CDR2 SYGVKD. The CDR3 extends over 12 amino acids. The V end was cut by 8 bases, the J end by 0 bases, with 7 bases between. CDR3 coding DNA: TGTGCCATCGCAGAGTACCAAGAGACCCAGTACTTC. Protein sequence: CAIAEYQETQYF.

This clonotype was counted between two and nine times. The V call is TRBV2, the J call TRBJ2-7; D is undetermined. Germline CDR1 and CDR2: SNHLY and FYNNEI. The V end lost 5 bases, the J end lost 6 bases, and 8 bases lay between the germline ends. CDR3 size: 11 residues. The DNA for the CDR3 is TGTGCCAGCAGTTTAAAATCCGAGCAGTACTTC. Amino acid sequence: CASSLKSEQYF.